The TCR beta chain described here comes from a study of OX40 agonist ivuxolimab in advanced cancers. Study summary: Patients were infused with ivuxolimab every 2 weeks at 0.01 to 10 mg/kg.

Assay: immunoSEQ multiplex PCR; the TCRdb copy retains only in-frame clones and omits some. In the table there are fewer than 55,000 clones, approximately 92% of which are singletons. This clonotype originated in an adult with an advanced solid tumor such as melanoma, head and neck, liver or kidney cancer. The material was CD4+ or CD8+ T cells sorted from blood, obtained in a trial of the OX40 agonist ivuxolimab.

The chain's CDR3 is CAIASGDTRNEKLFF. In nucleotides, the CDR3 is TGTGCCATCGCCTCCGGGGACACGAGAAATGAAAAACTGTTTTTT. This sequence joins TRBV7-9 and TRBJ1-4, with D perhaps TRBD1 (6 bases). CDR1 is SEHNR, CDR2 FQNEAQ, per germline (reference sequence). This CDR3 has 15 residues. Trimming removed 10 bases from V and 5 bases from J, with 20 bases in between.